The present T cell receptor (beta chain) was sequenced within a study of T cell repertoires in breast cancer (dated by TCRdb to about 2016). The study in broad terms: Samples profiled in the study came from tumors, lymph nodes and peripheral blood lymphocytes of breast cancer patients, along with peripheral blood from healthy control donors. The majority of the approximately 23 patient tumors analyzed for shared TCRs were ER+/PR+. Controls included nine healthy donors of an age range similar to the patients. On average, roughly 500,000 sequences per sample and around 9.2 reads per input cell were obtained by sequencing. Given the low mutational burden of breast cancer and the rarity of common mutations in breast cancer, it was reasoned that TCRs shared between breast cancer patients would target shared antigens. After being minced and digested with Liberase and DNase, tumors and tumor-involved lymph nodes were passed through 70-um and 40-um filters. Tumor-free lymph nodes were processed without enzymatic digestion, and blood samples were separated by Ficoll.

Sequences SGHDN (CDR1) and FVKESK (CDR2) are obtained from the germline V gene. The CDR3 runs 17 amino acids, cysteine and phenylalanine included. Only the CDR3 DNA stays, 51 bases, in frame from base 1. Clipping removes 2 bases from V and 6 bases from J, with 10 as the unmatched junction base count. To analyze paired alpha-beta TCRs of CD8+ T cells, the researchers used an expanded emulsion RT-PCR method with primers covering all TCR V genes. CD8+ T cells were isolated with a CD8 positive selection kit and were then incubated overnight in roughly 9.1 IU/mL IL-2 prior to emulsion RT-PCR. The library was built by means of emulsion pairing. Unpaired genes were suppressed by a second nested PCR containing blocking oligos, after which a third nested PCR added Illumina adaptors and barcodes. Each emulsion RT-PCR master mix contained about 4,500-280,000 T cells, with C-region, Stepout and V-region primers. The Micellula Emulsion and Purification Kit was used to make the emulsions, and Qiagen OneStep RT-PCR reagents were used for RT-PCR. Pooled libraries were sequenced on an Illumina MiSeq with paired-end 2 x 250 reads. The study's own analysis went as follows. Read pairs were joined in Galaxy and clipped at the engineered overlap into separate alpha and beta files; unclipped reads were discarded. Alpha-beta pairs were assigned with CompleteTCR, a MiTCR-based pipeline that links chains sharing read cluster identifiers using an R script. TCR sequences that were observed only once, about 1-3.2% of the total, were removed as potential sequencing errors. TCRdb reran the public reads through fastp at Q25 and MiXCR, keeping productive beta chains. Entries are consolidated by CDR3 protein sequence, retaining the most common genes and DNA. The V and J calls shown here were made by TCRdb, not taken from the authors' results. This sample has about 40,000 distinct CDR3 sequences in its table, and 45% of those were observed once. Approximately 60% of the sample rests with the top ten.

The investigation overall reported the following: Emulsion RT-PCR was considered qualitative rather than quantitative, because transcript abundance and primer differences skewed the recovery of clones. Sentinel lymph nodes involved by tumor shared about fourfold more TCRs with matched tumor repertoires than tumor-free nodes did (7.7% versus 2%). Under 20 TCR pairs were shared across seven or more patient tumors and were rarely found in control blood, which suggested possible tumor specificity. Discarding singleton TCRs and sampling only part of each tumor may have missed genuine antitumor clones. Shared TCRs showed TRBV7 predominance, possibly reflecting tumor recognition or mispriming bias from eight TRBV7 primers. Shared TCRs were encoded by various nucleotide sequences, which suggests selection and expansion based on antigen.

About this clonotype: What this receptor recognizes is not known. Per-nucleotide qualities are absent, and no much larger clonotype sits a single base away.

Sample: CD8+ T cells. This sequence originates from a pool of human donors with breast cancer or a healthy control (not recorded which). This sequence uses TRBV14 and TRBJ1-4, and 9 bases in between align with TRBD1. This receptor has the CDR3 CASSQLGQGRSHEKLFF. The DNA reads as follows: TGTGCCAGCAGCCAATTGGGACAGGGACGGAGTCATGAAAAACTGTTTTTT.